A single count supports the clone carrying this T cell receptor beta chain. The antigen is undetermined. They ran version v3.0 of the immunoSEQ assay at survey level. It was 40,000-50,000 T-cell genomes per sample that sequencing targeted. Only in-frame clones appear in the TCRdb table, and some are missing; sequencing was by immunoSEQ multiplex PCR. The sample has about 30,000 clones, around 80% seen once. This sample was taken from a study of long-term antiretroviral therapy in people with HIV. The CDR3 is made up of 15 amino acids. Germline V gives CDR1 MNHEY, CDR2 SMNVEV (reference sequence). The V and J ends lost 3 bases and 4 bases, in that order; junction bases with no gene match: 9. General study results and limits: Among HIV repertoires, CDR3 length ranges were narrower than those of controls.

Sample: unsorted PBMCs, taken 1.5 years before starting antiretroviral therapy. This TCR came from a young man with HIV. The chain recombines TRBV27 with TRBJ2-7; the match to TRBD2 covers 7 bases. The CDR3 sequence: CASSFLGGVSYEQYF. CDR3 DNA sequence: TGTGCCAGCAGTTTCCTTGGGGGGGTGTCGTACGAGCAGTACTTC.